This T cell receptor beta chain was captured in a study of T cells in Graves' hyperthyroidism and ophthalmopathy. Trimming shortened V by 5 bases and J by 7 bases, and 9 bases separated the two germline ends. Germline V gene data show CDR1 as SEHNR and CDR2 as FQNEAQ (reference sequence). CDR3 length equals 12 residues. Amplified TCR beta CDR3 regions derived from RNA transcripts. Carried out on the TCR CDR3, a first-round RT-PCR used the HTBI primer set. TCRdb reanalysed the multiplex PCR reads using MiXCR and keeps one entry per CDR3 protein. The sample has around 540,000 distinct CDR3 sequences; about 16% are singletons.

The specimen was blood. J is TRBJ2-1 and V is TRBV7-9; no clear D gene. This TCR was recovered from a woman between 25 and 40 years old with Graves' ophthalmopathy. This CDR3 is CASSRLGNEQFF. CDR3 in DNA: TGTGCCAGCAGCCGATTAGGGAATGAGCAGTTCTTC.